This paragraph reports one T cell receptor beta chain. Its binding antigen is unknown. The input lacks base qualities; no much larger clone sits a single base away. This sample is part of a study of shared clonotypes between healthy human individuals (TCRdb year 2020). Background for the entire study: The cohort included a few men and two women between 18 and 49 years of age. To increase sequencing depth and limit assay-specific biases, different laboratories used diverse techniques to prepare libraries and sequence TCR repertoires. Per donor, three plates each were used for CD4 naive and CD4 memory, two for CD8 naive, and one for CD8 memory. Leukapheresis yielded between about 0.8 and 8.9 billion PBMCs per donor. The study deeply sequenced blood TCR repertoires of roughly five healthy adults to estimate repertoire size and the extent of clonotype sharing between individuals. The study at large found these results: Pairwise subsampling led to the expectation that sequencing depth would affect the degree of clonotype sharing among donors. Estimated clonotype richness was generally larger for naive than for memory subsets. When a handful of donors were compared, the shared fraction of clonotypes was about 5.2% for naive CD4, 3.5% to 4% for naive CD8, more than 2% for memory CD4, and approximately 0.4% for memory CD8. Sampling was limited to blood, and TCR repertoires in tissue likely differ from TCR repertoires in blood. Rarefaction of sorted-subset datasets indicated incomplete sequencing despite the large sequencing depth. Compared with non-shared clonotypes, clonotypes shared by all four sorted-subset donors had higher generation probabilities. Because the study included only a small number of donors, the genetic and exposure-history diversity represented was limited.

Donors were healthy HIV-negative adults with no recently reported acute infections or vaccinations. Every donor was a Caucasian adult residing in Nashville, Tennessee, USA. Magnetic negative selection was used to enrich CD4+ T cells, after which naive cells were positively selected on CD45RA and the negative fraction became the memory subset. Blood was collected by leukapheresis, and PBMCs were isolated by Ficoll-Histopaque density gradient centrifugation and then cryopreserved in liquid nitrogen vapor phase. Analytical flow cytometry was used to check the purity and quantity of every magnetically sorted T cell population. Genomic DNA was isolated from every sorted fraction and measured by UV absorbance on a Nanodrop 2000c. Trimmed from V: 7 bases; trimmed from J: 5 bases; junction bases lacking a gene match: 9. CDR1 and CDR2 are drawn from the germline V gene: SQVTM, ANQGSEA. From the cysteine through the phenylalanine, the CDR3 covers 14 amino acids. The sequence is cut down to CDR3 DNA, 42 bases in frame from base 1.

Using the deep immunoSEQ assay, TCR CDR3 regions were amplified from genomic DNA by multiplex PCR. Extracted genomic DNA from each cell subset was distributed evenly across all wells of several immunoSEQ 96-well plates, and each plate was treated as a replicate. For sorted subsets, each replicate PCR was loaded with around 220 ng genomic DNA, equivalent to 30,000 or so T cell genomes. Purified libraries were measured with a Qubit 3.0 fluorometer, size-checked on a Bioanalyzer 2100, and measured again with the KAPA Library Quantification kit. Every immunoSEQ 96-well plate was sequenced on a dedicated single-read 150-cycle Illumina NextSeq 550 flow cell. As for the original processing: The immunoSEQ output contained only junctional sequences without quality scores, so filtering could not match that applied to full-length reads. To assign V/J genes and CDR3, sequences were annotated using PyIR, a Python wrapper for IgBLAST v1.9, with IMGT germline references. Any read was removed if the V/J assignment was weak (E-value above 1e-6), the CDR3 was missing, or the read contained stop codons, out-of-frame junctions, or ambiguous translated residues. V3J clonotypes were defined as sequences sharing an identical inferred V gene, J gene, and CDR3 amino acid sequence. To compute the percentage overlap between repertoires, the number of shared unique clonotypes was divided by the size of the smaller repertoire. Repertoire richness was assessed with RTK rarefaction, the Chao1 estimator, and Recon v2.1 estimates of unobserved clonotypes. For all TCRbeta clonotypes obtained by the gDNA method from several donors, generation probabilities were computed with OLGA. Not all clones reach the TCRdb copy of this immuneACCESS table, which keeps in-frame sequences only. Checked studies attribute under half of the gap to unresolved V genes and leave the rest unexplained. V and J calls and clone size are copied from that table; D and trimming were computed from the DNA. Within this sample are approximately 1.5 million clones, with approximately 98.5% of them counted one time only. 0.36% of the sample is in the top ten clones.

The chain is made from TRBV29-1 and TRBJ2-2; 8 bases in between match TRBD1. Material: naive CD4+ T cells sorted from blood. The intended sense of this specimen's cell subset or site label: CD45RA+ positively selected. This TCR was recovered from a man younger than 45 in good health. The nucleotides read TGCAGCGCTATGGGACAGGCGATAACCGGGGAGCTGTTTTTT. Its translation is CSAMGQAITGELFF.